A selection of T cell receptor beta chains follows, all from one sample in a study of neoadjuvant nivolumab and ipilimumab in lung cancer. Assay used: immunoSEQ multiplex PCR; TCRdb lists only in-frame clones, some missing. The table has about 30,000 clones, 80% to 95% seen once. The material was peripheral blood, obtained after neoadjuvant nivolumab, alone or with ipilimumab, at or shortly before surgery. The origin of the receptors is an adult with non-small cell lung cancer. Both conserved end residues are part of each CDR3. A D gene is named only where the DNA matches it firmly. Rows may omit the clone size; those that give it use once, few, many or a size class.

j_call	v_call	clone_size	d_call	cdr3_nt	cdr3_aa
TRBJ2-7	TRBV5-6	-	TRBD1	TGTGCCAGCAGCCTGGGACAGGGGGCCGACGAGCAGTACTTC	CASSLGQGADEQYF
TRBJ2-3	TRBV5-4	-	-	TGTGCCAGCAGCTTGGATCTAGCAGCTAGCACAGATACGCAGTATTTT	CASSLDLAASTDTQYF
TRBJ1-1	TRBV7-9	-	-	TGTGCCAGCAGCCCCCTCAGGGAGAACACTGAAGCTTTCTTT	CASSPLRENTEAFF
TRBJ2-2	TRBV11-1	-	TRBD2	TGTGCCAGCAGGGCGCTAGCGGGAGGGCGCGACACCGGGGAGCTGTTTTTT	CASRALAGGRDTGELFF
TRBJ1-3	TRBV5-1	-	-	TGCGCCAGCAGCCCCGGGCGAGGGGGATCCTCAGGAAACACCATATATTTT	CASSPGRGGSSGNTIYF
TRBJ1-5	TRBV5-1	-	-	TGCGCCAGCAGCTTGACTCCGGCGGGGGGAACTGATCAGCCCCAGCATTTT	CASSLTPAGGTDQPQHF
TRBJ1-2	TRBV5-6	-	-	TGTGCCAGCAGCCCGGGGACTCTTGGCTACACCTTC	CASSPGTLGYTF
TRBJ2-7	TRBV6-5	-	-	TGTGCCAGCTCCCCAATAACCCCGGGGCAGCAGTACTTC	CASSPITPGQQYF
TRBJ2-5	TRBV11-2	-	-	TGTGCCAGCAGCTCGTCTGCGGAGACCCAGTACTTC	CASSSSAETQYF
TRBJ2-1	TRBV7-9	-	TRBD2	TGTGCCAGCAGCCCGGCGCCTACTAGCGGGAGAATCTCCTACAATGAGCAGTTCTTC	CASSPAPTSGRISYNEQFF
TRBJ2-7	TRBV7-9	-	-	TGTGCCAGCAGCTCCAGACTAGGAAAAGGTTACGAGCAGTACTTC	CASSSRLGKGYEQYF
TRBJ1-5	TRBV10-3	-	TRBD1	TGTGCCTCACAGGGGGGTATGGCACAGCCCCAGCATTTT	CASQGGMAQPQHF
TRBJ1-1	TRBV11-3	-	-	TGTGCCAGCAGCCCCAGAGGTGCCGAACCCACTGAAGCTTTCTTT	CASSPRGAEPTEAFF
TRBJ1-4	TRBV29-1	-	TRBD1	TGCAGCGTTGCCTGGACAGGGGCAGCAACTAATGAAAAACTGTTTTTT	CSVAWTGAATNEKLFF
TRBJ2-7	TRBV6-5	-	-	TGTGCCAGCAGTTACTCGTCTCCATTGCCCTACGAGCAGTACTTC	CASSYSSPLPYEQYF
TRBJ1-5	TRBV5-4	-	-	TGTGCCAGCAGCGCAGGCCCGACAGGAGGAGGGCAGCCCCAGCATTTT	CASSAGPTGGGQPQHF
TRBJ2-2	TRBV29-1	-	TRBD1	TGCAGCGCAAGGACAGGGGGCGATGTAGGAACCGGGGAGCTGTTTTTT	CSARTGGDVGTGELFF
TRBJ2-3	TRBV5-4	-	-	TGTGCCAGCAGCTCCCCAGGGGATACGCAGTATTTT	CASSSPGDTQYF
TRBJ2-3	TRBV7-3	once	-	TGTGCCAGCAGCTTAATGCACCTTAGCACAGATACGCAGTATTTT	CASSLMHLSTDTQYF
TRBJ2-7	TRBV6-1	-	-	TGTGCCAGCAGTGAAGTAGGAGGGAGCTCCTACGAGCAGTACTTC	CASSEVGGSSYEQYF
TRBJ2-7	TRBV10-2	-	TRBD2	TGCGCCAGCAGTTTAGCGGGAAATTACGAGCAGTACTTC	CASSLAGNYEQYF
TRBJ2-1	TRBV11-3	-	-	TGTGCCAGCAGCTTAGAAGGGCCCACCTACAATGAGCAGTTCTTC	CASSLEGPTYNEQFF
TRBJ2-5	TRBV6-6	-	TRBD1	TGTGCCAGCAGTTACGGGGGACAGTTGGGGGTGTACTTC	CASSYGGQLGVYF
TRBJ1-1	TRBV19	-	-	TGTGCCAGTAAGGGAGGGGATGGAACTGAAGCTTTCTTT	CASKGGDGTEAFF
TRBJ2-7	TRBV9	-	-	TGTGCCAGCAGCCCAGGGGCCCAAGTGTACGAGCAGTACTTC	CASSPGAQVYEQYF
TRBJ1-5	TRBV4-1	-	TRBD1	TGCGCCAGCAGCTTACGACAGGGAGATAGCAATCAGCCCCAGCATTTT	CASSLRQGDSNQPQHF
TRBJ2-7	TRBV7-8	-	-	TGTGCCAGCAGCCAGGACAGATCCTACGAGCAGTACTTC	CASSQDRSYEQYF
TRBJ1-5	TRBV7-9	-	-	TGTGCCAGCAGCTTAGGGCCACGGAGCAATCAGCCCCAGCATTTT	CASSLGPRSNQPQHF
TRBJ1-2	TRBV6-5	-	-	TGTGCCAGCAGTTACTCGGCGGGGGTCTATGGCTACACCTTC	CASSYSAGVYGYTF
TRBJ2-1	TRBV7-6	-	-	TGTGCCAGCAGTCAACCCGGTGGGGACAATGAGCAGTTCTTC	CASSQPGGDNEQFF
TRBJ2-3	TRBV5-1	-	-	TGCGCCAGCAGCCAGGTCCGGGTGGGGGCCGGAGATACGCAGTATTTT	CASSQVRVGAGDTQYF
TRBJ1-1	TRBV27	few	TRBD1	TGTGCCAGCAGTAGAGACAGGGGTAGGCTTGAAGCTTTCTTT	CASSRDRGRLEAFF
TRBJ2-1	TRBV9	-	-	TGTGCCAGCAGCCTCCGGACAGTCTCCTACAATGAGCAGTTCTTC	CASSLRTVSYNEQFF
TRBJ2-5	TRBV5-6	-	TRBD2	TGTGCCAGCAGGGGAGGGCCGAGGGAGACCCAGTACTTC	CASRGGPRETQYF
TRBJ2-3	TRBV11-3	-	TRBD2	TGTGCCAGCAGCCCGGGACTAGCGGGAGACTACCCAGATACGCAGTATTTT	CASSPGLAGDYPDTQYF
TRBJ2-3	TRBV10-1	-	TRBD1	TGCGCCAGCAGCCGCGACAGGGGGCCAGATACGCAGTATTTT	CASSRDRGPDTQYF
TRBJ2-7	TRBV5-4	-	TRBD2	TGTGCCAGCAGCTTGAGCGGGAGCCTCGAGCAGTACTTC	CASSLSGSLEQYF
TRBJ1-3	TRBV11-2	-	-	TGTGCCAGCAGTCCTAGGGACCCAAGCTCTGGAAACACCATATATTTT	CASSPRDPSSGNTIYF
TRBJ1-4	TRBV5-1	-	-	TGCGCCAGCAGCCTTGGGCTGCCCCCACTGTTTTTT	CASSLGLPPLFF
TRBJ2-5	TRBV5-4	-	TRBD1	TGTGCCAGCAGCTCCGCGGGACAGGGGGACGAGACCCAGTACTTC	CASSSAGQGDETQYF
TRBJ2-1	TRBV27	-	TRBD2	TGTGCCAGCAGTCAGACTAGCGGGAGAGGGAATGAGCAGTTCTTC	CASSQTSGRGNEQFF
TRBJ2-7	TRBV5-1	-	TRBD2	TGCGCCAGCAGCTCGAGGCCTAGCGGGAGCTACGAGCAGTACTTC	CASSSRPSGSYEQYF
TRBJ2-5	TRBV5-4	once	-	TGTGCCAGCAGGGGGACACCCCTAGGGGAGACCCAGTACTTC	CASRGTPLGETQYF
TRBJ2-7	TRBV6-5	-	-	TGTGCCAGCAGTTACTCCCGGGGGAGTAACTACGAGCAGTACTTC	CASSYSRGSNYEQYF
TRBJ1-1	TRBV6-1	-	TRBD1	TGTGCCAGCTTAGGGACAGCGAACACTGAAGCTTTCTTT	CASLGTANTEAFF
TRBJ2-7	TRBV11-2	-	TRBD2	TGTGCCAGCAGTTTGACTAGCGGGAGCTACGAGCAGTACTTC	CASSLTSGSYEQYF
TRBJ1-4	TRBV6-5	-	-	TGTGCCAGCAGGGACTCGGGGACAACTAATGAAAAACTGTTTTTT	CASRDSGTTNEKLFF
TRBJ2-5	TRBV7-3	-	TRBD2	TGTGCCAGCACCCTTACGGGGACTAGCGGACAAGAGACCCAGTACTTC	CASTLTGTSGQETQYF
TRBJ2-1	TRBV5-6	-	-	TGTGCCAGCAGCTTCAACAATGAGCAGTTCTTC	CASSFNNEQFF
TRBJ2-5	TRBV5-4	-	-	TGTGCCAGCAGCGGCAACCTACAAGAGACCCAGTACTTC	CASSGNLQETQYF
TRBJ1-5	TRBV6-1	-	-	TGTGCCAGCAGTGAACAGGGAAGAGGACAGCCCCAGCATTTT	CASSEQGRGQPQHF